These T cell receptor beta chains were read from a single sample in a study of T cells after yellow fever vaccination. TCRdb re-called the 5' RACE reads through MiXCR, storing one row per CDR3 protein. The sample records 200,000 to 300,000 distinct CDR3 sequences, roughly 3.5% being singletons. The sample here was PBMCs, taken 15 days after the yellow fever booster vaccination. The source of these receptors is a man between 18 and 35 years old who received the YFV17D yellow fever vaccine. Each CDR3 is given with its conserved first and last residue. The D gene is left open where the match is weak. The size entry is marked missing in some rows and otherwise reads once, few, many or a size class.

>many|NA|TRBJ2-1|TRBV6-2/TRBV6-3
TGTGCCAGCAGTTACACGAGGGGAGACAATGAGCAGTTCTTC
CASSYTRGDNEQFF
>many|NA|TRBJ2-1|TRBV7-2
TGTGCCAGCAGCTCCCCGGCCCTGGGTGAGCAGTTCTTC
CASSSPALGEQFF
>many|NA|TRBJ2-7|TRBV4-1
TGCGCCAGCAGCCAAATTGGCGTCTACGAGCAGTACTTC
CASSQIGVYEQYF
>NA|NA|TRBJ2-3|TRBV6-4
TGTGCCAGCAGTGACTCGAATTCAGATACGCAGTATTTT
CASSDSNSDTQYF
>many|NA|TRBJ2-2|TRBV4-3
TGCGCCAGCAGCCAAGACCAGCCCACCGCGGGGGCGGTCTCCGGGGAGCTGTTTTTT
CASSQDQPTAGAVSGELFF
>NA|TRBD2|TRBJ2-3|TRBV5-1
TGCGCCAGCAGCTCTGGGACTAGCGGCAAACTCACAGATACGCAGTATTTT
CASSSGTSGKLTDTQYF
>many|NA|TRBJ1-6|TRBV4-3
TGCGCCAGCAGCCAAGAAACGACAGGCGACTTCTATAATTCACCCCTCCACTTT
CASSQETTGDFYNSPLHF
>few|TRBD1|TRBJ2-1|TRBV3-1
TGTGCCAGCAGCCAAGATGACGGCAGGGGGTATGAGCAGTTCTTC
CASSQDDGRGYEQFF
>many|NA|TRBJ1-1|TRBV24-1
TGTGCCACCAGTGATTTGGAGGGATCGCGAGCTTTCTTT
CATSDLEGSRAFF
>many|NA|TRBJ2-5|TRBV7-2
TGTGCCAGCAGGACCACAGGAGGCTTCCAAGAGACCCAGTACTTC
CASRTTGGFQETQYF
>many|TRBD2|TRBJ2-1|TRBV20-1
TGCAGTGCTCCTTCCCCGACTAGCGGGGGGCCCTACAATGAGCAGTTCTTC
CSAPSPTSGGPYNEQFF
>many|NA|TRBJ1-2|TRBV7-9
TGTGCCAGCAGCTTAATAATCGGGTCGTATGGCTACACCTTC
CASSLIIGSYGYTF
>many|NA|TRBJ2-4|TRBV5-1
TGCGCCAGCAGCCCGGCAGGTCCGGGAGACATTCAGTACTTC
CASSPAGPGDIQYF
>many|NA|TRBJ2-5|TRBV12-3/TRBV12-4
TGTGCCAGCAGTTTTGAACGCAGCTGGGAGACCCAGTACTTC
CASSFERSWETQYF
>many|TRBD1|TRBJ1-2|TRBV20-1
TGCAGTGCTACCCGCGACTGGACAGGGAACTATGGCTACACCTTC
CSATRDWTGNYGYTF
>many|NA|TRBJ2-2|TRBV15
TGTGCCACCAGCAGAGATTCTTTATCCGGGGAAACCGGGGAGCTGTTTTTT
CATSRDSLSGETGELFF
>many|NA|TRBJ2-1|TRBV6-5
TGTGCCACCGCACCCTACAGGTTTTACAATGAGCAGTTCTTC
CATAPYRFYNEQFF
>many|NA|TRBJ1-1|TRBV7-9
TGTGCCAGCAGCTCCCGACAGGACATGAACACTGAAGCTTTCTTT
CASSSRQDMNTEAFF
>many|TRBD1|TRBJ2-1|TRBV7-2
TGTGCCAGCAGCTTAGGAGGGACAGGGGGTTACGATGAGCAGTTCTTC
CASSLGGTGGYDEQFF
>many|NA|TRBJ1-6|TRBV6-2/TRBV6-3
TGTGCCAGCAGTTCGCGCCCGTCCGTGCAGAGTTCACCCCTCCACTTT
CASSSRPSVQSSPLHF
>many|TRBD1|TRBJ1-5|TRBV19
TGTGCCAGTAGTATTATTCAGGGGGGTGTACGTCAGCCCCAGCATTTT
CASSIIQGGVRQPQHF
>many|NA|TRBJ2-7|TRBV29-1
TGCAGCGTTGATGCTGGGACTCCCTACGAGCAGTACTTC
CSVDAGTPYEQYF
>many|NA|TRBJ2-1|TRBV6-2/TRBV6-3
TGTGCCAGCACCAGGGGAGGCGGTGAGCAGTTCTTC
CASTRGGGEQFF
>many|NA|TRBJ2-1|TRBV15
TGTGCCACCAGCAGAGATAGGGGCCCCGGAGGGGGCCCTTACAATGAGCAGTTCTTC
CATSRDRGPGGGPYNEQFF
>many|TRBD2|TRBJ2-1|TRBV7-8
TGTGCCAGCAGCTTAGGAGCCCTAGCGGGGGGTAAAAATGAGCAGTTCTTC
CASSLGALAGGKNEQFF
>many|TRBD1|TRBJ2-1|TRBV20-1
TGCAGTGCTTGGTACCGGGACAGACATGAGCAGTTCTTC
CSAWYRDRHEQFF
>many|TRBD1|TRBJ1-2|TRBV19
TGTGCCAGTAGTGCCGACAGGGTTTTGAGCTACACCTTC
CASSADRVLSYTF
>many|TRBD1|TRBJ1-5|TRBV20-1
TGCAGTGCTCGACAGGGTGTCCATCAGCCCCAGCATTTT
CSARQGVHQPQHF
>many|TRBD2|TRBJ2-5|TRBV3-1
TGTGCCAGCAGCCAAGGGGGTCGCGGGGGGAAGACCCAGTACTTC
CASSQGGRGGKTQYF
>few|TRBD1|TRBJ1-1|TRBV5-4
TGTGCCAGCAGAGGACAGGGAGGCACTGAAGCTTTCTTT
CASRGQGGTEAFF
>many|NA|TRBJ2-3|TRBV4-3
TGCGCCAGCAGCCAAGATTGGGGTAGGGGGGGCGCCGGGACAGATACGCAGTATTTT
CASSQDWGRGGAGTDTQYF
>many|NA|TRBJ1-4|TRBV2
TGTGCCAGCAGGTGGGAGGGAGAAAAACTGTTTTTT
CASRWEGEKLFF
>many|TRBD2|TRBJ2-7|TRBV12-3/TRBV12-4
TGTGCCAGCAGCGCCCCTCTAGCGGGGGGAAGGTACGAGCAGTACTTC
CASSAPLAGGRYEQYF
>few|TRBD2|TRBJ2-1|TRBV12-3/TRBV12-4
TGTGCCAGCACCCTTGGACTAGCGGGATACGATGAGCAGTTCTTC
CASTLGLAGYDEQFF
>many|NA|TRBJ1-5|TRBV5-4
TGTGCCAGCAGCTTGGACGGTTACAATCAGCCCCAGCATTTT
CASSLDGYNQPQHF
>many|NA|TRBJ1-1|TRBV10-3
TGTGCCATCAGAACCCTGACAAAGGCAGGGCGCGGCACTGAAGCTTTCTTT
CAIRTLTKAGRGTEAFF
>many|TRBD2|TRBJ2-3|TRBV6-4
TGTGCCACTTCCAAGCGGGGGGGAACAGATACGCAGTATTTT
CATSKRGGTDTQYF
>many|TRBD1|TRBJ1-2|TRBV7-2
TGTGCCAGCAGCTCAATGACAGGGGCAACTCATGGGGGCTACACCTTC
CASSSMTGATHGGYTF
>many|NA|TRBJ2-7|TRBV4-1
TGCGCCAGCGGAGCGGAATACGAGCAGTACTTC
CASGAEYEQYF
>many|NA|TRBJ2-1|TRBV7-8
TGTGCCAGCAGCTCCGGGGGCAACAGTTACAATGAGCAGTTCTTC
CASSSGGNSYNEQFF
>many|NA|TRBJ1-5|TRBV7-8
TGTGCCAGCAGCTTCCCGGGGAATCAGCCCCAGCATTTT
CASSFPGNQPQHF
>many|TRBD2|TRBJ2-2|TRBV3-1
TGTGCCAGCAGCCAGACTAGCGATTATGCCGGGGAGCTGTTTTTT
CASSQTSDYAGELFF
>many|TRBD1|TRBJ2-1|TRBV5-8
TGTGCCAGCAGCCCGAGGGGACAGTACTACAATGAGCAGTTCTTC
CASSPRGQYYNEQFF
>many|TRBD1|TRBJ2-5|TRBV14
TGTGCCAGCAGCCCGACCGGGGACAGGGGACAAAAGACCCAGTACTTC
CASSPTGDRGQKTQYF
>many|NA|TRBJ2-3|TRBV7-4
TGTGCCAGCAGCTTAGCGTTGAGGTCAGATACGCAGTATTTT
CASSLALRSDTQYF
>many|TRBD1|TRBJ1-1|TRBV20-1
TGCAGTGCCCCGACAGGGGCCTTGAACACTGAAGCTTTCTTT
CSAPTGALNTEAFF
>many|NA|TRBJ1-1|TRBV7-2
TGTGCCAGCAGCTGGGTGGGCACTGAAGCTTTCTTT
CASSWVGTEAFF
>many|TRBD1|TRBJ2-5|TRBV12-3/TRBV12-4
TGTGCCAGCAGTTATCGACAGGGCCAAGAGACCCAGTACTTC
CASSYRQGQETQYF
>many|NA|TRBJ1-1|TRBV29-1
TGCAGCATCATACGAGGGAACACTGAAGCTTTCTTT
CSIIRGNTEAFF
>many|TRBD1|TRBJ1-2|TRBV6-5
TGTGCCAGCAGTCTCCGGGCGACAGGGGGCCTTGGCTACACCTTC
CASSLRATGGLGYTF
>many|TRBD1|TRBJ2-7|TRBV14
TGTGCCAGCAGCCAAGACCTCCCAGGGGGCGCGTACTACGAGCAGTACTTC
CASSQDLPGGAYYEQYF
>many|TRBD2|TRBJ2-5|TRBV7-9
TGTGCCAGCCGCGCAGGTGGGGGGACTAGGGGAGAGACCCAGTACTTC
CASRAGGGTRGETQYF
>many|NA|TRBJ1-6|TRBV4-3
TGCGCCAGCAGCCAAACAAGCACGGGGGTTAATTCACCCCTCCACTTT
CASSQTSTGVNSPLHF